This entry lists 20 T cell receptor beta chains sequenced from one sample in a study of T cell repertoires in cytomegalovirus infection. TCRdb ran MiXCR on the reads and lists one entry per CDR3 protein. The table lists around 320,000 distinct CDR3 sequences, more than 8% of them singletons, with about 4.5% in the top ten. Source material: PBMCs. Source of these receptors: a human donor in good health (CMV status not recorded). Some clones in this sample may be carry-over from other donors' samples.

This clonotype was seen ten or more times. This chain connects TRBV6-5 to TRBJ2-5, with D possibly being TRBD1 or TRBD2 (5 bases each). Germline values: CDR1 MNHEY, CDR2 SVGAGI. Trimming removed 5 bases from V and 2 bases from J, with 12 bases in between. There are 14 residues in the CDR3. For the CDR3, the DNA is TGTGCCAGCAGTAGAGGGACCTTACAAGAGACCCAGTACTTC. The encoded protein is CASSRGTLQETQYF.

There are many counts of this clonotype. The chain has TRBV7-8 and TRBJ1-2, with D perhaps TRBD1 (5 bases). The CDR3 loop spans 16 amino acids. Germline V lookup: CDR1 SGHVS, CDR2 FQNEAQ. V was cut by 5 bases and J by 9 bases, with 25 bases left in between. CDR3 residues: CASSPEGAFTTSRYTF. The CDR3 DNA reads as TGTGCCAGCAGCCCGGAAGGGGCCTTTACAACCTCCCGCTACACCTTC.

Only a few counts were recorded for this clonotype. The J gene is TRBJ1-1, the V gene TRBV18; D is ambiguous. This CDR3 comprises 15 residues. The V end was cut by 6 bases, the J end by 4 bases, with 18 bases between. The V gene's germline CDR1 is KGHSH and CDR2 LQKENI. This chain's CDR3 is CASSLNGPLGTEAFF. For the CDR3, the DNA is TGTGCCAGCTCGCTCAATGGGCCTTTGGGCACTGAAGCTTTCTTT.

This clonotype occurred a few times. The chain uses TRBV28 and TRBJ1-1; D is uncertain. Germline V gives CDR1 MDHEN, CDR2 SYDVKM. The CDR3 is 11 amino acids. V gave up 7 bases and J gave up 4 bases, with 7 bases separating them. The CDR3 bases are TGTGCCAGCACCTTCGGCACTGAAGCTTTCTTT. Protein product: CASTFGTEAFF.

The chain combines TRBV29-1 with TRBJ2-2; D possibly corresponds to TRBD1 (5 bases). This CDR3 spans 12 amino acids. Per the germline V gene, CDR1 is SQVTM and CDR2 is ANQGSEA. V lost 6 bases, J lost 6 bases, and 11 bases lay in between. The CDR3 loop reads CSVTGRAGELFF. The CDR3 region has the DNA TGCAGCGTCACAGGAAGGGCCGGGGAGCTGTTTTTT.

This clonotype occurred a few times. The V and J genes are TRBV28 and TRBJ1-5, with unresolved D. Germline-derived CDR1 and CDR2 are MDHEN and SYDVKM. V gave up 10 bases and J gave up 2 bases, with 9 bases separating them. This CDR3 contains 12 residues. The CDR3 DNA sequence: TGTGCCACCGTGGACGGCAATCAGCCCCAGCATTTT. As protein: CATVDGNQPQHF. Full variable domain (rest looked up from reference TRBV28 and TRBJ1-5): DVKVTQSSRYLVKRTGEKVFLECVQDMDHENMFWYRQDPGLGLRLIYFSYDVKMKEKGDIPEGYSVSREKKERFSLILESASTNQTSMYLCATVDGNQPQHFGDGTRLSIL.

Many counts were recorded for this clonotype. This rearrangement joins TRBV12-3 or TRBV12-4 to TRBJ2-1; 8 positions agree with TRBD1. Trimming removed 4 bases from V and 8 bases from J; junction bases left unmatched: 10. This CDR3 contains 15 residues. The CDR3 here is CASSYLTGATHEQFF. CDR3 bases: TGTGCCAGCAGTTACTTGACAGGGGCGACCCATGAGCAGTTCTTC.

This clonotype was seen repeatedly, ten times or more. V usage is TRBV7-6 and J usage is TRBJ1-1; 8 positions match TRBD1. The CDR3 has 15 residues. Germline trimming cut 0 bases from V and 4 bases from J; bases unmatched to any gene: 4. Germline loops: CDR1 SGHVS, CDR2 FNYEAQ. This CDR3 reads CASSLAGTGTTEAFF. The CDR3 DNA reads TGTGCCAGCAGCTTAGCAGGGACAGGAACCACTGAAGCTTTCTTT.

This clonotype was counted between two and nine times. The rearrangement links TRBV28 to TRBJ2-3, with 9 nucleotides matching TRBD2. The germline V gene has CDR1 MDHEN and CDR2 SYDVKM. This CDR3 is built from 15 residues. V was clipped by 6 bases and J by 2 bases; unmatched bases: 6. CDR3 loop: CASSPTSGYTDTQYF. Written as DNA, the CDR3 is TGTGCCAGCAGCCCGACTAGCGGTTACACAGATACGCAGTATTTT. The full variable domain, in which reference TRBV28 and TRBJ2-3 provide the parts outside the CDR3, is DVKVTQSSRYLVKRTGEKVFLECVQDMDHENMFWYRQDPGLGLRLIYFSYDVKMKEKGDIPEGYSVSREKKERFSLILESASTNQTSMYLCASSPTSGYTDTQYFGPGTRLTVL.

This chain joins TRBV7-6 and TRBJ2-5; 8 nucleotides agree with TRBD1. The length of the CDR3 is 16 residues. Germline loops: CDR1 SGHVS, CDR2 FNYEAQ. V was clipped by 4 bases and J by 1 base; unmatched bases: 8. CDR3 region: CASSSTTGVIQETQYF. The CDR3 bases are TGTGCCAGCAGCTCGACGACAGGGGTAATCCAAGAGACCCAGTACTTC.

There are a few counts of this clonotype. This chain connects TRBV6-1 to TRBJ2-1; D unresolved. Trimming removed 5 bases at V and 5 bases at J, with 13 bases between. The CDR3 extends over 14 amino acids. The germline gives CDR1 MNHNS, CDR2 SASEGT. CDR3 DNA sequence: TGTGCCAGCAGTTCGATACCGGCAGACAATGAGCAGTTCTTC. Its translation: CASSSIPADNEQFF.

The CDR3 DNA reads TGTGCCAGCAGCCAAGTCCGGGGGGGAGGGCCGGGGGAGACCCAGTACTTC. It codes for CASSQVRGGGPGETQYF. J is TRBJ2-5 and V is TRBV4-2; 8 positions agree with TRBD2. The V and J ends lost 1 base and 5 bases, in that order; junction bases with no gene match: 12. The germline CDR1 and CDR2 sequences are LGHNA and YNFKEQ. The CDR3 has 17 residues.

The J gene is TRBJ2-7, the V gene TRBV5-1; TRBD1 matches at 11 bases. Trimming took 4 bases from V and 5 from J; bases not matched to a gene: 14. CDR3 length: 17 amino acids. Germline CDR1 SGHRS, CDR2 YFSETQ. The CDR3 region has the DNA TGCGCCAGCAGCGTAAACGGACAGGGGGCGAATTTGAACGAGCAGTACTTC. Translation: CASSVNGQGANLNEQYF.

This clonotype was observed at least ten times. The V and J genes are TRBV12-3 or TRBV12-4 and TRBJ2-3; TRBD2 agrees at 7 bases. V lost 3 bases to trimming and J lost 5 bases; unmatched junction nucleotides: 8. CDR3 size: 15 residues. The DNA for the CDR3 is TGTGCCAGCAGTTTGGGAGCGGGAAAAGGAGATACGCAGTATTTT. Translated, it gives CASSLGAGKGDTQYF.

This clonotype was detected many times. This sequence joins TRBV2 and TRBJ2-6, with TRBD1 matching over 8 bases. CDR1 and CDR2 (germline): SNHLY, FYNNEI. CDR3 size: 16 residues. V lost 7 bases to trimming and J lost 0 bases; unmatched junction nucleotides: 5. For the CDR3, the DNA is TGTGCCAGCACGCCGACAGGGGCCTCTGGGGCCAACGTCCTGACTTTC. Translated, it gives CASTPTGASGANVLTF.

This clonotype has ten or more counts. The chain employs TRBV12-3 or TRBV12-4 and TRBJ2-3; D might be TRBD1 (5 bases). The CDR3 has 13 residues. The V gene lost 7 bases and the J gene lost 3 bases, with 11 bases spanning the gap. Written as DNA, the CDR3 is TGTGCCAGCAAACTGGGGCCGACAGATACGCAGTATTTT. As protein: CASKLGPTDTQYF.

In its sample, this clonotype was seen a few times. The chain links TRBV6-6 to TRBJ1-1; D remains unclear. Germline CDR1 is MNHNY and CDR2 is SVGAGI (reference sequence). V was shortened by 7 bases and J by 4 bases, with 7 bases between the two germline ends. There are 11 residues in the CDR3. The CDR3 protein is CASKEGTEAFF. CDR3 DNA sequence: TGTGCCAGCAAGGAAGGCACTGAAGCTTTCTTT.

This clonotype has at least ten counts. The chain has TRBV28 and TRBJ2-2, with D tentatively TRBD2 (5 bases). This CDR3 region has 14 residues. Trimming removed 7 bases from V and 4 bases from J, with 13 bases in between. Per the germline V gene, CDR1 is MDHEN and CDR2 is SYDVKM. CDR3 protein: CASKPGLFTGELFF. CDR3 bases: TGTGCCAGCAAACCCGGACTTTTCACCGGGGAGCTGTTTTTT.

V is TRBV28 and J is TRBJ1-5; D unresolved. The CDR3 is made up of 18 amino acids. Trimming left V 4 bases short and J 0 bases short, with 19 bases between. CDR1 MDHEN and CDR2 SYDVKM come from the germline V gene. CDR3 in amino acids: CASSSHSVRLGSNQPQHF. CDR3 DNA sequence: TGTGCCAGCAGTTCCCATTCGGTGAGGTTAGGTAGCAATCAGCCCCAGCATTTT.

There are a few counts of this clonotype. V usage is TRBV7-6 and J usage is TRBJ2-7; 7 bases fit TRBD2. Germline V CDR1 and CDR2: SGHVS, FNYEAQ. The CDR3 sequence is 15 residues long. Trimming took 4 bases from V and 3 from J; bases not matched to a gene: 9. The CDR3 is CASSSLQRGFYEQYF. The CDR3 nucleotides are TGTGCCAGCAGCTCCCTCCAGCGGGGCTTCTACGAGCAGTACTTC.